Listed below are T cell receptor beta chains from one sample, sequenced in a study of blood T cell repertoires in COVID-19. Method: immunoSEQ multiplex PCR; TCRdb's copy keeps in-frame clones and lacks some. The table records about 100,000 clones, more than 65% of them present only once. Input material: peripheral blood. The source is a man aged 70 or older with active or convalescent COVID-19. Both conserved end residues are part of each CDR3. Each record gives: CDR3 DNA, CDR3 protein, J gene, V gene, clone size, D gene. D genes are given only for firm matches. For some rows the clone size is stated as once, few or many, or as a class when expanded; others skip it.

TGTGCCAGCAGCCAAGAGCTAGCGGTGAAACAAGAGACCCAGTACTTC CASSQELAVKQETQYF TRBJ2-5 TRBV4-2 few TRBD2
TGCGCCAGCAGCCAAGGTACTAGCGGGAGAACTGAGCAGTTCTTC CASSQGTSGRTEQFF TRBJ2-1 TRBV4-3 - TRBD2
TGTGCCAGCAGCGTCTCGGGACAGCCGTACGAGCAGTACTTC CASSVSGQPYEQYF TRBJ2-7 TRBV7-2 - TRBD1
TGCAGCGCGGGACAGGGGGCACCGAACACTGAAGCTTTCTTT CSAGQGAPNTEAFF TRBJ1-1 TRBV29-1 - TRBD1
TGTGCCAGCAGCCCGTCACCGGGAAGCAATCAGCCCCAGCATTTT CASSPSPGSNQPQHF TRBJ1-5 TRBV5-6 once -
TGTGCCAGCAGTTTCAGACAGGACTATTCACCCCTCCACTTT CASSFRQDYSPLHF TRBJ1-6 TRBV28 few -
TGTGCCAGTAGTATAGGTCCAGGCCTGCAGGGCTACACCTTC CASSIGPGLQGYTF TRBJ1-2 TRBV19 - -
TGTGCCACCAGTGATTTTCGCGGGGGTGCGAACACCGGGGAGCTGTTTTTT CATSDFRGGANTGELFF TRBJ2-2 TRBV24-1 - TRBD2
TGTGCCAGCTCAGATGACATGAACACTGAAGCTTTCTTT CASSDDMNTEAFF TRBJ1-1 TRBV18 - -
TGTGCCAGCAGCAGAGTGACAGGGAGCTCCTACAATGAGCAGTTCTTC CASSRVTGSSYNEQFF TRBJ2-1 TRBV21-1 - -
TGTGCCAGCACGGGACTAGTGAACACCGGGGAGCTGTTTTTT CASTGLVNTGELFF TRBJ2-2 TRBV6-5 - TRBD2
TGTGCCAGCACCCAGGCTGGCGCTGACTATGGCTACACCTTC CASTQAGADYGYTF TRBJ1-2 TRBV28 few -
TGTGCCAGCAGCTTGGAGGGGGCTCGATCCTACGAGCAGTACTTC CASSLEGARSYEQYF TRBJ2-7 TRBV7-8 - -
TGTGCCAGCAGCTCCGGACAGGGTACGGGCGAGCAGTACTTC CASSSGQGTGEQYF TRBJ2-7 TRBV7-6 - TRBD1
TGTGCCAGCAGCTTAGCGGGCAGGGTCAAGAAAGAGACCCAGTACTTC CASSLAGRVKKETQYF TRBJ2-5 TRBV11-2 - -
TGCGCCAGCAGCCCGACTAGTAGGGTTGGCACAGATACGCAGTATTTT CASSPTSRVGTDTQYF TRBJ2-3 TRBV5-1 - -
TGTGCCAGCAGCGTAGATTGGCGGACTAGCGAGGGTTATGAGCAGTTCTTC CASSVDWRTSEGYEQFF TRBJ2-1 TRBV9 - TRBD2
TGTGCCAGCAGCTTCGAAACAGGGAACAATTCACCCCTCCACTTT CASSFETGNNSPLHF TRBJ1-6 TRBV7-8 - -
TGTGCCAGCAGCTCAGACTACTACGAGCAGTACTTC CASSSDYYEQYF TRBJ2-7 TRBV7-9 - -
TGCAGTGCTACCAGAGGCGGCGAGCAGTACTTC CSATRGGEQYF TRBJ2-7 TRBV20-1 - -
TGTGCCACCAGTGATTTTCTCGGAGTCGAGCAGTACTTC CATSDFLGVEQYF TRBJ2-7 TRBV24-1 - -
TGTGCCAGCAGCTGGGACCCGGGACAGGTACATTTTAGCTCCTACGAGCAGTACTTC CASSWDPGQVHFSSYEQYF TRBJ2-7 TRBV7-8 - TRBD1
TGTGCCAGCATTACAGGGGGCGAAATCACTGAAGCTTTCTTT CASITGGEITEAFF TRBJ1-1 TRBV2 few TRBD1
TGTGCCAGCAGCTCCGGGACTAGGACCTTCGGGGAGCTGTTTTTT CASSSGTRTFGELFF TRBJ2-2 TRBV7-9 - TRBD2
TGTGCCAGTAGTATAGATGCTTCTGCGGGGGGGCGATACAATGAGCAGTTCTTC CASSIDASAGGRYNEQFF TRBJ2-1 TRBV19 - TRBD2
TGTGCCAGTAGAAAAAAAGGGACAGGGGCAAATAATTCACCCCTCCACTTT CASRKKGTGANNSPLHF TRBJ1-6 TRBV19 - TRBD1
TGTGCCACAAAAATGGGGGGGGCGAGCGGGGAGCTGTTTTTT CATKMGGASGELFF TRBJ2-2 TRBV6-5 - -
TGCGCCAGCAGCTTGGAACAGCTTACAGATACGCAGTATTTT CASSLEQLTDTQYF TRBJ2-3 TRBV5-1 - -
TGTGCCAGCAGCTTCGGACTAGCGGGGAAGGGTGAGCAGTTCTTC CASSFGLAGKGEQFF TRBJ2-1 TRBV7-3 - TRBD2
TGCGCCACCCAGGAGCCGGGACTAGGCAGATATCGCGTCATCCACGAGCAGTACTTC CATQEPGLGRYRVIHEQYF TRBJ2-7 TRBV5-1 - TRBD2
TGTGCCAGCAGCAGCCCCACAGGAAACTCCTACGAGCAGTACTTC CASSSPTGNSYEQYF TRBJ2-7 TRBV3-1/TRBV3-2 - -
TGTGCCAGCAGCCAAGAGGGCAGGGTAGATGGCTACACCTTC CASSQEGRVDGYTF TRBJ1-2 TRBV3-1/TRBV3-2 - -
TGTGCCAGCAGTTCCGGGACAGGGGGCGTCTATGGCTACACCTTC CASSSGTGGVYGYTF TRBJ1-2 TRBV28 - TRBD1
TGTGCCAGCAGTGGACAGGGGGTGCTCCACTATGGCTACACCTTC CASSGQGVLHYGYTF TRBJ1-2 TRBV25-1 - TRBD1
TGTGCCACCAGCAGACCAGGGAACACTGAAGCTTTCTTT CATSRPGNTEAFF TRBJ1-1 TRBV15 - -